Sequencing of this T cell receptor (beta chain) was carried out in a study of blood T cell repertoires in COVID-19. Study-level background: Material from acute and convalescent COVID-19 was sourced from the United States, Italy and Spain. T cells, B-cell-depleted T cells, or PBMCs provided the cDNA or gDNA that served as material.

Germline loops: CDR1 SEHNR, CDR2 FQNEAQ (reference sequence). This CDR3 is 17 amino acids long. The J segment lost 3 bases and the V segment lost 1 base, leaving 10 bases of the junction unmatched. In the source study's methods: Quantification of nucleated cells was approximated via reference gene primer amplification. The table came from immunoSEQ multiplex PCR; TCRdb's copy has only in-frame clones and leaves some out. V, J and clone size are taken as reported in that table, and D and trimming were inferred from the DNA itself. Among approximately 240,000 clones, 88% were seen once, and the ten largest hold 2.1%.

This TCR derives from a middle-aged woman who had recovered from COVID-19. V gene TRBV7-9 combines with J gene TRBJ2-7; 9 bases agree with TRBD1. The sample comprised peripheral blood. This CDR3 is CASSLETGGYPVYEQYF. DNA of the CDR3: TGTGCCAGCAGCTTAGAAACAGGGGGCTACCCAGTCTACGAGCAGTACTTC.